This T cell receptor beta chain was sequenced during a study of neurological immune-mediated disorders. The cDNA was synthesized by means of template-switch 5'RACE, which was carried out with 10-nucleotide random UMIs. TCRdb passed the 5' RACE reads through MiXCR, listing each CDR3 protein once. The profile covers 39,000 or so distinct CDR3 sequences, with about 2.5% appearing a single time and around 12% taken by the ten largest. The study's findings and limits: The multiple sclerosis repertoire cluster lacked an association with any feature, whether clinical or MRI.

Unsorted libraries were prepared from 2 million PBMCs held at -80 C. The sample holds many counts of this clonotype. The target antigen is unknown. The V end lost 5 bases, the J end lost 5 bases, and 15 bases lay between the germline ends. There are 14 residues in the CDR3. Germline lookup yields CDR1 MNHEY and CDR2 SVGEGT. This receptor was identified in a man younger than 40 with multiple sclerosis. The V and J genes are TRBV6-2 or TRBV6-3 and TRBJ2-5, with D perhaps TRBD1 or TRBD2 (5 bases each). Source material: PBMCs. Here the CDR3 DNA reads TGTGCCAGCAGTCCCGGGACGTCGATTGAGACCCAGTACTTC. This translates into CASSPGTSIETQYF.